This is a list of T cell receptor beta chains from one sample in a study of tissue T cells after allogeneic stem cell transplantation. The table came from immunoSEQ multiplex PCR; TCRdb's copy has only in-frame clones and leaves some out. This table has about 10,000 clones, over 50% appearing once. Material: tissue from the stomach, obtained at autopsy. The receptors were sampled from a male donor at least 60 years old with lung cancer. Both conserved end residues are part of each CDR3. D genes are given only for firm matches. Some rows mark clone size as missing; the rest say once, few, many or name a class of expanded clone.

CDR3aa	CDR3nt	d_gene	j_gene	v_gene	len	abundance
CASSQNRRGGLGTGELFF	TGTGCCAGCAGCCAAAATCGCCGTGGGGGTCTTGGCACCGGGGAGCTGTTTTTT	.	TRBJ2-2	TRBV14	18	.
CASSQDFYGTGNIQYF	TGCGCCAGCAGCCAAGATTTTTATGGGACTGGAAACATTCAGTACTTC	.	TRBJ2-4	TRBV4-1	16	.
CASTPTAYEAFF	TGTGCCAGCACCCCGACAGCTTACGAAGCTTTCTTT	.	TRBJ1-1	TRBV12-3/TRBV12-4	12	once
CASSFTGGETQYF	TGTGCCAGCAGCTTTACAGGGGGGGAGACCCAGTACTTC	TRBD1	TRBJ2-5	TRBV5-5	13	.
CSVIGGHGYTF	TGCAGCGTTATTGGGGGGCATGGCTACACCTTC	.	TRBJ1-2	TRBV29-1	11	.
CASREKSGGPGELFF	TGTGCCAGCAGGGAGAAATCAGGGGGCCCTGGGGAGCTGTTTTTT	TRBD1	TRBJ2-2	TRBV6-5	15	.
CASNPEPSKNIQYF	TGTGCCAGCAACCCCGAACCGTCCAAAAACATTCAGTACTTC	.	TRBJ2-4	TRBV6-9	14	.
CASSKTTSGRRETQYF	TGTGCCAGCAGCAAGACCACTAGCGGGAGGCGGGAGACCCAGTACTTC	TRBD2	TRBJ2-5	TRBV5-4	16	.
CASMNRDISEKLFF	TGTGCCAGCATGAACCGGGACATCAGTGAAAAACTGTTTTTT	.	TRBJ1-4	TRBV2	14	few
CASSLTEIGNTIYF	TGTGCCAGCAGCTTGACAGAGATCGGAAACACCATATATTTT	.	TRBJ1-3	TRBV7-8	14	.
CASLPKTGDNQPQHF	TGTGCCAGCCTACCGAAGACAGGGGACAATCAGCCCCAGCATTTT	TRBD1	TRBJ1-5	TRBV28	15	large
CASSHGLAGYYEQYF	TGTGCCAGCAGCCACGGGCTAGCGGGGTACTACGAGCAGTACTTC	TRBD2	TRBJ2-7	TRBV7-2	15	.
CSVERQESSYEQYF	TGCAGCGTTGAAAGACAGGAGAGCTCCTACGAGCAGTACTTC	.	TRBJ2-7	TRBV29-1	14	few
CASSLVGTRLGEQYF	TGTGCCAGCAGCTTGGTAGGGACACGATTGGGGGAGCAGTACTTC	.	TRBJ2-7	TRBV7-2	15	.